This T cell receptor (beta chain) was observed in a study of blood T cells in healthy people across ages. General study results and limits: TCR beta diversity was tightly associated with the proportion of naive T cells. Unsorted PBMCs prevented conclusive naive versus antigen-experienced comparison.

This clonotype was seen more than once but under ten times. Its antigen remains unknown. The V end lost 1 base, the J end lost 4 bases, and 7 bases lay between the germline ends. This CDR3 has 13 amino acids. The authors ran a second PCR of roughly 7 to 11 cycles using a sample-barcoded 5' primer and a J-beta primer mix. TCRdb reprocessed the 5' RACE reads via MiXCR and lists one record per CDR3 protein. The table includes about 680,000 distinct CDR3 sequences, around 45% detected once. Sequencing input: blood. This sequence joins TRBV12-3 or TRBV12-4 and TRBJ1-2; unclear D gene. The clonotype was recovered from a woman aged 60-75 years in good health. CDR3 sequence reads: CASSLDGFYGYTF. The CDR3, as DNA: TGTGCCAGCAGTTTAGACGGATTCTATGGCTACACCTTC.